This TCR beta chain originates from a study of shared clonotypes between healthy human individuals. Study-wide context: Per donor, CD8 memory used one plate, CD8 naive used two, CD4 memory used three and CD4 naive used three.

Germline-derived CDR1 and CDR2 are PRHDT and FYEKMQ (reference sequence). The trim removed 10 bases at V and 9 bases at J, leaving 7 bases unmatched. The CDR3 covers 13 residues. At the deep level, the assay was run. This table comes from immunoSEQ multiplex PCR, and its TCRdb copy is limited to in-frame clones, with some not included. The data hold under 2,000,000 clones, with 85% to 95% observed a single time. The study, taken as a whole, reports: It was observed that about 5% of naive CD4 clonotypes were shared across several donors.

To note about this clone: Its target is unknown.

Positively selected for CCR7, the CD45RO-negative cells used as naive CD8 cells excluded terminally differentiated effector memory CD45RA+ cells. Nashville, Tennessee was home to all donors, who were Caucasian adults. The chain is built from TRBV13 and TRBJ1-6; 9 positions agree with TRBD1. Sequencing was done on a sample of naive CD8+ T cells sorted from blood. The sequence was collected from a man younger than 35 in good health. DNA for the CDR3: TGTGCCACTACGGACAGGGGACTTTCACCCCTCCACTTT. The encoded protein is CATTDRGLSPLHF. Full variable domain (remainder filled in from reference TRBV13 and TRBJ1-6): AAGVIQSPRHLIKEKRETATLKCYPIPRHDTVYWYQQGPGQDPQFLISFYEKMQSDKGSIPDRFSAQQFSDYHSELNMSSLELGDSALYFCATTDRGLSPLHFGNGTRLTVT.